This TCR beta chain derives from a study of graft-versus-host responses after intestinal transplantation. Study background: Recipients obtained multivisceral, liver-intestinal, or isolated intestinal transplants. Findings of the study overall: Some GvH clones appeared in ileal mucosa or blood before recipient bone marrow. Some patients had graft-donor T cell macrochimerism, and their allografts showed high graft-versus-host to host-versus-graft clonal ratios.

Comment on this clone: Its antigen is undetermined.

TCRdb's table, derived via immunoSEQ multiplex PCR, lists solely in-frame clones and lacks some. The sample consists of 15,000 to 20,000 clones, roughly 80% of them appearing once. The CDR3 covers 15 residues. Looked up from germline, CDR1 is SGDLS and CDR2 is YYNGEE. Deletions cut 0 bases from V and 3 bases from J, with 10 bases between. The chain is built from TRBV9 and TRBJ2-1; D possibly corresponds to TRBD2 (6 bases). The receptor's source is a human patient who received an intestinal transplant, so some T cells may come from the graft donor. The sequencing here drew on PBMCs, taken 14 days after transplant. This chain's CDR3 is CASSVAGVGYNEQFF. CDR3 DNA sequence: TGTGCCAGCAGCGTAGCGGGGGTAGGCTACAATGAGCAGTTCTTC.